A selection of T cell receptor beta chains follows, all from one sample in a study of cytomegalovirus exposure and HLA in healthy donors. The assay was immunoSEQ multiplex PCR, and TCRdb's table has in-frame clones only and misses some. The table lists roughly 190,000 clones. Sequenced sample: PBMCs. The source is a man aged 25-45 years in good health and CMV-seronegative. CDR3s include the opening cysteine and the closing phenylalanine or tryptophan. The order of the fields is D gene, V gene, J gene, CDR3 protein, CDR3 DNA. A D gene is named only where the DNA matches it firmly.

>-|TRBV7-9|TRBJ1-4
CASSSWDRENEKLFF
TGTGCCAGCAGCTCCTGGGACCGGGAGAATGAAAAACTGTTTTTT
>TRBD2|TRBV9|TRBJ2-5
CASSVDGVGTSASNQETQYF
TGTGCCAGCAGCGTAGATGGGGTTGGGACTAGCGCCTCCAACCAAGAGACCCAGTACTTC
>TRBD1|TRBV6-5|TRBJ2-5
CASSYAGTGGRQTQYF
TGTGCCAGCAGTTACGCAGGGACAGGGGGCAGGCAGACCCAGTACTTC
>-|TRBV28|TRBJ1-4
CASSPETGSREKLFF
TGTGCCAGCAGTCCGGAGACAGGTTCTCGGGAAAAACTGTTTTTT
>-|TRBV5-1|TRBJ2-2
CASSLTRAVHGELFF
TGCGCCAGCAGCCTGACCAGGGCGGTTCATGGGGAGCTGTTTTTT
>TRBD2|TRBV9|TRBJ2-1
CASSGGSGGSVYNEQFF
TGTGCCAGCAGCGGGGGCTCAGGCGGGAGTGTCTACAATGAGCAGTTCTTC
>TRBD2|TRBV19|TRBJ2-7
CASSIRAPGTTPREQYF
TGTGCCAGTAGTATCCGCGCACCCGGGACTACGCCTCGCGAGCAGTACTTC
>-|TRBV30|TRBJ1-5
CAWSVNINQPQHF
TGTGCCTGGAGTGTGAACATTAATCAGCCCCAGCATTTT
>-|TRBV7-6|TRBJ1-3
CASSLLLGGAGNTIYF
TGTGCCAGCAGCTTATTACTAGGAGGGGCTGGAAACACCATATATTTT
>-|TRBV19|TRBJ1-2
CASSIGAGRSAGYTF
TGTGCCAGTAGTATAGGAGCAGGGCGGTCGGCTGGCTACACCTTC
>-|TRBV5-1|TRBJ1-3
CASSEGAGGNTIYF
TGCGCCAGCAGTGAGGGCGCGGGAGGAAACACCATATATTTT
>-|TRBV2|TRBJ2-1
CASSVGGPSYNEQFF
TGTGCCAGCAGTGTCGGGGGGCCGTCCTACAATGAGCAGTTCTTC
>TRBD2|TRBV2|TRBJ2-2
CASLYGREGRTGELFF
TGTGCCAGCCTCTACGGGCGGGAGGGCCGCACCGGGGAGCTGTTTTTT
>TRBD2|TRBV10-3|TRBJ2-1
CAISGLAGVSNEQFF
TGTGCCATCAGCGGACTAGCGGGAGTCAGTAATGAGCAGTTCTTC
>-|TRBV29-1|TRBJ1-1
CSVATDMNTEAFF
TGCAGCGTGGCGACAGACATGAACACTGAAGCTTTCTTT
>-|TRBV2|TRBJ2-1
CASSESGNSYNEQFF
TGTGCCAGCAGTGAAAGCGGAAACTCCTACAATGAGCAGTTCTTC
>-|TRBV2|TRBJ2-1
CASSQEGNEQFF
TGTGCCAGCAGCCAAGAGGGTAATGAGCAGTTCTTC
>-|TRBV7-8|TRBJ2-3
CASNEQPSTDTQYF
TGTGCCAGCAATGAACAACCTAGCACAGATACGCAGTATTTT
>TRBD2|TRBV5-1|TRBJ2-3
CASSLVSGGATDTQYF
TGCGCCAGCAGCTTGGTTAGCGGGGGGGCCACAGATACGCAGTATTTT
>-|TRBV4-2|TRBJ2-7
CASSQDPLTEYEQYF
TGTGCCAGCAGCCAAGATCCCCTCACAGAATACGAGCAGTACTTC
>TRBD2|TRBV10-3|TRBJ2-3
CAISVNFGLAGDTDTQYF
TGTGCCATCAGTGTCAATTTCGGACTAGCGGGAGATACAGATACGCAGTATTTT
>-|TRBV7-7|TRBJ1-1
CASSYAENTEAFF
TGTGCCAGCAGCTATGCGGAGAACACTGAAGCTTTCTTT
>TRBD2|TRBV5-1|TRBJ2-1
CASSLFTSGDNEQFF
TGCGCCAGCAGCTTGTTTACTAGCGGAGACAATGAGCAGTTCTTC
>-|TRBV30|TRBJ1-2
CAQKGVGDGYTF
TGTGCTCAAAAGGGGGTAGGGGATGGCTACACCTTC
>-|TRBV30|TRBJ1-2
CAWTRGGENYGYTF
TGTGCCTGGACCCGGGGCGGGGAAAACTATGGCTACACCTTC
>-|TRBV7-2|TRBJ2-5
CASSLVGAQPQETQYF
TGTGCCAGCAGCCTGGTGGGGGCACAACCACAGGAGACCCAGTACTTC
>-|TRBV7-6|TRBJ2-3
CASSPRRAGDTQYF
TGTGCCAGCAGCCCTAGGAGGGCGGGAGATACGCAGTATTTT
>TRBD1|TRBV18|TRBJ2-2
CASSLPGQGNTGELFF
TGTGCCAGCTCACTACCGGGACAGGGGAACACCGGGGAGCTGTTTTTT
>-|TRBV27|TRBJ2-7
CASSLLGGAPYEQYF
TGTGCCAGCAGTTTATTGGGGGGAGCTCCCTACGAGCAGTACTTC
>TRBD1|TRBV27|TRBJ1-6
CASSSGQGNNSPLHF
TGTGCCAGCAGTTCGGGACAGGGCAATAATTCACCCCTCCACTTT
>-|TRBV10-3|TRBJ2-2
CAIRGTTNTGELFF
TGTGCCATCAGGGGGACAACCAACACCGGGGAGCTGTTTTTT
>-|TRBV28|TRBJ2-7
CASSLPHQGPLSYEQYF
TGTGCCAGCAGTTTACCACATCAGGGTCCCCTCTCCTACGAGCAGTACTTC
>TRBD1|TRBV5-1|TRBJ2-3
CASSLRPGQGFTDTQYF
TGCGCCAGCAGCTTAAGACCAGGACAGGGATTCACAGATACGCAGTATTTT
>TRBD1|TRBV14|TRBJ2-3
CASSQVGTGITDTQYF
TGTGCCAGCAGCCAAGTCGGGACAGGGATTACAGATACGCAGTATTTT
>TRBD1|TRBV27|TRBJ2-7
CASKSLTLRDRGYEQYF
TGTGCCAGCAAATCCCTCACTCTCCGGGACAGGGGGTACGAGCAGTACTTC